The 24 T cell receptor beta chains reported below all come from one sample, sequenced in a study of cytomegalovirus exposure and HLA in healthy donors. Method: immunoSEQ multiplex PCR; TCRdb's copy keeps in-frame clones and lacks some. The table lists fewer than 90,000 clones, 90% to 96% of them singletons. Input material: PBMCs. The receptor set was obtained from a man aged 18-30 years in good health and CMV-seropositive.

The chain recombines TRBV6-5 with TRBJ2-7, with D possibly TRBD2 on 6 matching bases. From germline, CDR1 is MNHEY and CDR2 SVGAGI. The CDR3 length is 13 residues. Trimming stripped 7 bases from V and 6 bases from J, with 16 bases between. The CDR3 protein is CASMNEGGSEQYF. As DNA, the CDR3 is TGTGCCAGCATGAACGAGGGAGGCAGCGAGCAGTACTTC.

The chain uses TRBV7-6 and TRBJ2-2; D perhaps matches TRBD2 (6 bases). Looked up from germline, CDR1 is SGHVS and CDR2 is FNYEAQ. This CDR3 region has 13 residues. Trimming cost V 1 base and J 7 bases, with 7 bases left between them. This chain's CDR3 is CASSLVGGGELFF. Written as DNA, the CDR3 is TGTGCCAGCAGCTTAGTGGGAGGCGGGGAGCTGTTTTTT.

The CDR3 sequence is CSVKGSGANVLTF. For the CDR3, the DNA is TGCAGCGTTAAGGGGTCTGGGGCCAACGTCCTGACTTTC. V is TRBV29-1 and J is TRBJ2-6; D is perhaps TRBD1 (5 bases). V was shortened by 5 bases and J by 1 base, with 6 bases between the two germline ends. The CDR3 runs to 13 residues. The V gene's germline CDR1 is SQVTM and CDR2 ANQGSEA.

This rearrangement joins TRBV5-6 to TRBJ1-1, with D perhaps matching TRBD1 (5 bases). V dropped 2 bases and J dropped 0 bases, with 14 bases sitting between them. Germline V gives CDR1 SGHDT, CDR2 YYEEEE. The CDR3 runs 16 residues. CDR3 residues: CASSFRTPVMNTEAFF. CDR3 in DNA: TGTGCCAGCAGCTTCAGGACACCCGTAATGAACACTGAAGCTTTCTTT. The full variable domain, its missing parts supplied by reference TRBV5-6 and TRBJ1-1, is DAGVTQSPTHLIKTRGQQVTLRCSPKSGHDTVSWYQQALGQGPQFIFQYYEEEERQRGNFPDRFSGHQFPNYSSELNVNALLLGDSALYLCASSFRTPVMNTEAFFGQGTRLTVV.

The chain is built from TRBV5-4 and TRBJ1-2; 8 bases line up with TRBD1. Looked up from germline, CDR1 is SGHNT and CDR2 is YYREEE (reference sequence). Unmatched junction bases numbered 11, after V lost 5 bases and J lost 5 bases. This CDR3 region has 15 residues. The CDR3 nucleotides read TGTGCCAGCAGTTTCCGGGACAGGACTCTATATGGCTACACCTTC. This translates into CASSFRDRTLYGYTF.

The gene calls are TRBV13 and TRBJ2-7; possibly TRBD1 for D (6 bases). CDR1 PRHDT and CDR2 FYEKMQ come from the germline V gene (reference sequence). Trimming pared 1 base from V and 5 bases from J, leaving 15 bases between. The CDR3 sequence is 15 residues long. CDR3 nucleotide sequence: TGTGCCAGCAGCTTAGAGGGCAGGGGAATCGACGAGCAGTACTTC. Translated, it gives CASSLEGRGIDEQYF.

The V call is TRBV16, the J call TRBJ1-2, with TRBD1 matching 8 bases. The CDR3 contains 15 residues. CDR1 and CDR2 from the germline V gene are KGHSY and FQNENV. Germline trimming cut 2 bases from V and 0 bases from J; bases unmatched to any gene: 2. CDR3 sequence: CASSQRTGTNYGYTF. In DNA form, the CDR3 reads TGTGCCAGCAGCCAAAGGACAGGGACTAACTATGGCTACACCTTC.

This rearrangement joins TRBV2 to TRBJ2-2, with D tentatively TRBD1 (6 bases). Trimming left V 4 bases short and J 4 bases short, with 16 bases between. Germline CDR1 and CDR2: SNHLY and FYNNEI. This CDR3 has 16 amino acids. CDR3 in amino acids: CASSGLGHSSTGELFF. The CDR3, as DNA: TGTGCCAGCAGTGGGTTGGGACATTCAAGCACCGGGGAGCTGTTTTTT. The full variable domain, its missing parts supplied by reference TRBV2 and TRBJ2-2, is EPEVTQTPSHQVTQMGQEVILRCVPISNHLYFYWYRQILGQKVEFLVSFYNNEISEKSEIFDDQFSVERPDGSNFTLKIRSTKLEDSAMYFCASSGLGHSSTGELFFGEGSRLTVL.

The rearrangement joins TRBV6-1 to TRBJ1-1; no clear D. The CDR3 runs to 14 residues. Germline V gene data show CDR1 as MNHNS and CDR2 as SASEGT. The V end was cut by 6 bases, the J end by 5 bases, with 16 bases between. CDR3 amino acids: CASRDDAGETEAFF. The CDR3 nucleotides are TGTGCCAGCAGGGACGACGCCGGGGAGACTGAAGCTTTCTTT.

The chain couples TRBV9 to TRBJ2-1, with 12 bases identical to TRBD1. The CDR3 consists of 15 residues. Trimming removed 0 bases from V and 7 bases from J; junction bases left unmatched: 2. CDR1 is SGDLS, CDR2 YYNGEE, per germline. CDR3 sequence (DNA): TGTGCCAGCAGCGTAGAGGGACAGGGGGCAAATGAGCAGTTCTTC. Amino acid sequence: CASSVEGQGANEQFF.

As DNA, the CDR3 is TGTGCCAGTAGTATCGTAGCGCCTAGGTACAATGAGCAGTTCTTC. Protein: CASSIVAPRYNEQFF. The rearrangement joins TRBV19 to TRBJ2-1; TRBD2 might be the D (5 bases). Germline CDR1 is LNHDA and CDR2 is SQIVND (reference sequence). Trimming shortened V by 3 bases and J by 4 bases, and 13 bases separated the two germline ends. The CDR3 loop spans 15 amino acids.

The chain employs TRBV7-8 and TRBJ2-7, with TRBD2 matching over 9 bases. With V trimmed by 5 bases and J by 4 bases, 3 bases remained unmatched. Germline CDR1 reads SGHVS; CDR2 reads FQNEAQ. The CDR3 has 13 residues. CDR3 sequence: CASSVGLAYEQYF. Written as DNA, the CDR3 is TGTGCCAGCAGCGTAGGACTAGCGTACGAGCAGTACTTC. Variable domain in full (rest from reference TRBV7-8 and TRBJ2-7): GAGVSQSPRYKVAKRGQDVALRCDPISGHVSLFWYQQALGQGPEFLTYFQNEAQLDKSGLPSDRFFAERPEGSVSTLKIQRTQQEDSAVYLCASSVGLAYEQYFGPGTRLTVT.

This clone is medium-sized (0.01 to 0.1%). The chain has TRBV7-9 and TRBJ1-2; 8 bases align to TRBD1. The CDR3 is made up of 16 amino acids. The germline V gene has CDR1 SEHNR and CDR2 FQNEAQ (reference sequence). V was pared by 5 bases and J by 1 base, with 9 bases of the junction left unmatched. The CDR3 nucleotides are TGTGCCAGCAGCGAGGCGGGACAGGAGAATAACTATGGCTACACCTTC. Translated: CASSEAGQENNYGYTF. Full variable domain (missing parts from reference TRBV7-9 and TRBJ1-2): DTGVSQNPRHKITKRGQNVTFRCDPISEHNRLYWYRQTLGQGPEFLTYFQNEAQLEKSRLLSDRFSAERPKGSFSTLEIQRTEQGDSAMYLCASSEAGQENNYGYTFGSGTRLTVV.

The V and J genes are TRBV7-9 and TRBJ2-7, with 9 bases aligning to TRBD1. V lost 5 bases, J lost 2 bases, and 4 bases stayed unmatched. The CDR3 loop spans 14 amino acids. In germline, CDR1 is SEHNR, CDR2 FQNEAQ (reference sequence). The CDR3 coding sequence is TGTGCCAGCAGCCGCGGGACAGGGACCTACGAGCAGTACTTC. Translated, it gives CASSRGTGTYEQYF.

As concerns this clone: The sample carries other DNA sequences with the same CDR3. The V gene is TRBV29-1, the J gene TRBJ2-7, with 12 bases fitting TRBD2. The CDR3 is 13 amino acids. The V gene's germline CDR1 is SQVTM and CDR2 ANQGSEA. Germline trimming cut 6 bases from V and 5 bases from J; bases unmatched to any gene: 5. The CDR3 DNA reads TGCAGCGTCTACTGGACTAGCGGGAACGAGCAGTACTTC. The encoded protein is CSVYWTSGNEQYF.

The V call is TRBV10-3, the J call TRBJ2-1; a possible D gene is TRBD1 (6 bases). Trimming removed 2 bases from V and 7 bases from J, with 12 bases in between. The CDR3 loop spans 14 amino acids. Germline CDR1 is ENHRY and CDR2 is SYGVKD. CDR3: CAISEPGQGNEQFF. CDR3 in DNA: TGTGCCATCAGTGAGCCAGGGCAGGGGAATGAGCAGTTCTTC.

V gene TRBV11-2 combines with J gene TRBJ1-1; a weak D match, TRBD1 (5 bases). CDR3 length: 13 amino acids. Germline values: CDR1 SGHAT, CDR2 FQNNGV. V was trimmed by 3 bases and J by 7 bases, leaving 12 bases between them. CDR3 amino acids: CASSFQRQSEAFF. The CDR3 DNA is TGTGCCAGCAGCTTCCAAAGACAGAGTGAAGCTTTCTTT.

The chain employs TRBV6-4 and TRBJ1-1; unclear D gene. Per germline, CDR1 MRHNA and CDR2 SNTAGT. V was shortened by 7 bases and J by 0 bases, with 15 bases between the two germline ends. The CDR3 sequence is 15 residues long. The CDR3 bases are TGTGCCAGCACCCCACGGCGGGAGTTGAACACTGAAGCTTTCTTT. This encodes CASTPRRELNTEAFF.

V is TRBV18 and J is TRBJ1-1; D gene unclear. Germline V gene data show CDR1 as KGHSH and CDR2 as LQKENI. The CDR3 consists of 14 residues. Trimming left V 6 bases short and J 2 bases short, with 13 bases between. The CDR3 loop is CASSLAQRNTEAFF. CDR3 DNA sequence: TGTGCCAGCTCTTTAGCACAACGAAACACTGAAGCTTTCTTT.

The sample holds one count of this clone. CDR3: CASSEGRGTEAFF. The CDR3 coding sequence is TGCGCCAGCAGTGAGGGTAGGGGAACTGAAGCTTTCTTT. This rearrangement joins TRBV10-2 to TRBJ1-1, with D possibly matching TRBD1 (5 bases). Looked up from germline, CDR1 is WSHSY and CDR2 is SAAADI. The CDR3 is 13 amino acids. Trimming cost V 2 bases and J 5 bases, with 9 bases left between them.

This sequence joins TRBV11-2 and TRBJ1-1; D ambiguous. Germline V gives CDR1 SGHAT, CDR2 FQNNGV. V lost 1 base to trimming and J lost 10 bases, with 13 bases between them. This CDR3 contains 13 residues. In nucleotides, the CDR3 is TGTGCCAGCAGCTTAGCTTGGGCATCAGGAGCTTTCTTT. This encodes CASSLAWASGAFF.

The rearrangement links TRBV19 to TRBJ2-1; the D gene is possibly TRBD2 (5 bases). Between the trimmed V and J ends, which lost 3 bases and 0 bases, there was a span of 12 bases. In germline, CDR1 is LNHDA, CDR2 SQIVND (reference sequence). The CDR3 loop spans 16 amino acids. Here the CDR3 reads CASSIGRGSSYNEQFF. Written as DNA, the CDR3 is TGTGCCAGTAGTATTGGGAGAGGGAGCTCCTACAATGAGCAGTTCTTC.

The chain joins TRBV27 to TRBJ1-1; D not certain. CDR1 is MNHEY and CDR2 is SMNVEV in the germline V gene (reference sequence). The CDR3 has 15 amino acids. Between the trimmed V and J ends, which lost 6 bases and 3 bases, there was a span of 17 bases. The CDR3 bases are TGTGCCAGCAGCCTCCCCGGACGGGGAGACACTGAAGCTTTCTTT. It yields the protein CASSLPGRGDTEAFF.

The table lists this clone with a count of one. The chain couples TRBV7-2 to TRBJ1-2; 10 bases agree with TRBD1. Germline assignment: CDR1 SGHTA and CDR2 FQGNSA. This CDR3 has 15 amino acids. Trimming cost V 6 bases and J 7 bases; bases outside gene matches: 11. This chain's CDR3 is CASRRGQGSGGGYTF. In DNA form, the CDR3 reads TGTGCCAGCAGGAGGGGACAGGGGAGTGGAGGTGGCTACACCTTC.